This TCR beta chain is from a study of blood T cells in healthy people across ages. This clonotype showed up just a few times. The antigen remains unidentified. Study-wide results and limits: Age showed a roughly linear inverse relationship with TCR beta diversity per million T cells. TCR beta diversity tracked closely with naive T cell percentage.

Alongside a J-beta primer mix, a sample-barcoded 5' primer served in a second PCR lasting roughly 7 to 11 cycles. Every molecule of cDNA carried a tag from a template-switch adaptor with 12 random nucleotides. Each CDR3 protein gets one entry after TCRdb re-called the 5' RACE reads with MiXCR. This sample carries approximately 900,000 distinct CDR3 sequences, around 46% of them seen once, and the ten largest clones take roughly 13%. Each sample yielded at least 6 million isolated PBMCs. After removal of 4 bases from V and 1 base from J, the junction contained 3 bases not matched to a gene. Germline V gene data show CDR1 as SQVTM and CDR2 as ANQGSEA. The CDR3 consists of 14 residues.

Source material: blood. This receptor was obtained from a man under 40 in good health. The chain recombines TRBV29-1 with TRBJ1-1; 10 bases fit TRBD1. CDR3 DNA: TGCAGCGTTGTAGACAGGGGGCCGAACACTGAAGCTTTCTTT. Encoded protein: CSVVDRGPNTEAFF.